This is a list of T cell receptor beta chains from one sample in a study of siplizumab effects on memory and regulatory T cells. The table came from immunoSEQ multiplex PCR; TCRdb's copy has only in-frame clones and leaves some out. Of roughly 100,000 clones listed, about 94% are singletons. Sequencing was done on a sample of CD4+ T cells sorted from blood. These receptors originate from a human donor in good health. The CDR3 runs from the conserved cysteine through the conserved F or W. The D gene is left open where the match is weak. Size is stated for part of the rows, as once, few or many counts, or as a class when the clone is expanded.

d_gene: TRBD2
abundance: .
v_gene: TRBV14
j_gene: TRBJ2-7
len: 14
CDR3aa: CASSRTSGTTEQYF
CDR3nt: TGTGCCAGCAGTCGGACTAGCGGGACAACCGAGCAGTACTTC

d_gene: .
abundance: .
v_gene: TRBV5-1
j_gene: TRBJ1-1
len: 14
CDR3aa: CASSNRTAPGGAFF
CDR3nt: TGCGCCAGCAGCAATCGGACAGCCCCCGGGGGAGCTTTCTTT

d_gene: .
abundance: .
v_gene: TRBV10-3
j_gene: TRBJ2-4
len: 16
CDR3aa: CAISEPGEAVDNIQYF
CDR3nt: TGTGCCATCAGTGAACCTGGAGAGGCGGTAGATAACATTCAGTACTTC

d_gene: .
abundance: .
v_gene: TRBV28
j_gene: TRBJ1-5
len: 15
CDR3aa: CASSLLSGFGQPQHF
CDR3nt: TGTGCCAGCAGTTTACTGTCGGGCTTCGGTCAGCCCCAGCATTTT

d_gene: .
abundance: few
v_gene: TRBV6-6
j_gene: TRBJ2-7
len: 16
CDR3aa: CASSYSSQAKPYEQYF
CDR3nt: TGTGCCAGCAGTTACTCCTCACAGGCCAAACCCTACGAGCAGTACTTC

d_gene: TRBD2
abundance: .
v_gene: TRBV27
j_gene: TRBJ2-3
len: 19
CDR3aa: CASSLRLGAGGPYTDTQYF
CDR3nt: TGTGCCAGCAGTTTAAGGTTGGGGGCGGGAGGCCCCTACACAGATACGCAGTATTTT

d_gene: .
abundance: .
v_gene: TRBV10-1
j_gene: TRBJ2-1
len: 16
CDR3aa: CASSELRSSSYNEQFF
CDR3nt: TGCGCCAGCAGTGAGTTGAGGAGCAGCTCCTACAATGAGCAGTTCTTC

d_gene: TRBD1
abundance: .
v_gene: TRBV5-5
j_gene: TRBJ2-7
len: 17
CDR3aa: CASSLLALQGPRGEQYF
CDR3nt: TGTGCCAGCAGCTTGCTCGCATTACAGGGCCCCAGGGGGGAGCAGTACTTC

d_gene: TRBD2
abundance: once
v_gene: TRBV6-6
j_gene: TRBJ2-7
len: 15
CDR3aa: CASSYPGLGAYEQYF
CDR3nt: TGTGCCAGCAGTTACCCGGGACTAGGGGCTTACGAGCAGTACTTC

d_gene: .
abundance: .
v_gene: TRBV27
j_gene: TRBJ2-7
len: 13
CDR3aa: CASVGGVPYEQYF
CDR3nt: TGTGCCAGCGTCGGGGGAGTTCCCTACGAGCAGTACTTC

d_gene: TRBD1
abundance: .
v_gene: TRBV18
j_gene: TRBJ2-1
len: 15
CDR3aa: CASSPPGQGLNEQFF
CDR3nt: TGTGCCAGCTCTCCTCCGGGACAGGGTCTTAATGAGCAGTTCTTC

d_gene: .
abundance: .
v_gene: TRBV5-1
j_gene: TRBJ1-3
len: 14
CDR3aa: CASSGPSAGNTIYF
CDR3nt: TGCGCCAGCAGCGGGCCTTCAGCTGGAAACACCATATATTTT

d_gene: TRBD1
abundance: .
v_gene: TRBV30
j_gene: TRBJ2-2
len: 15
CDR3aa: CAWSIGGWNTGELFF
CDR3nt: TGTGCCTGGAGTATAGGGGGCTGGAACACCGGGGAGCTGTTTTTT

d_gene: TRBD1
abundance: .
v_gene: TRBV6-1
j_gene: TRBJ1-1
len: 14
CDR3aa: CASSADRGNTEAFF
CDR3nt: TGTGCCAGCAGTGCGGACAGGGGAAACACTGAAGCTTTCTTT

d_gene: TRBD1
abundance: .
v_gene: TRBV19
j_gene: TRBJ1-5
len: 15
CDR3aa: CASSMDRARNQPQHF
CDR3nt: TGTGCCAGTAGTATGGACAGGGCTCGGAATCAGCCCCAGCATTTT

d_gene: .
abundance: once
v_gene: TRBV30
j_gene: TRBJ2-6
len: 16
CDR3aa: CAWSPLEHSGANVLTF
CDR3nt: TGTGCCTGGAGTCCCCTAGAGCACTCTGGGGCCAACGTCCTGACTTTC

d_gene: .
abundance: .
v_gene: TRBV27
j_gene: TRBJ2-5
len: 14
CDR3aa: CASSFSRVLETQYF
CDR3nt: TGTGCCAGCAGTTTTTCAAGGGTTTTAGAGACCCAGTACTTC

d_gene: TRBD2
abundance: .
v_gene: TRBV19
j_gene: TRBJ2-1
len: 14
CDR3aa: CASSMGLGFNEQFF
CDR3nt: TGTGCCAGTAGTATGGGACTAGGGTTCAATGAGCAGTTCTTC

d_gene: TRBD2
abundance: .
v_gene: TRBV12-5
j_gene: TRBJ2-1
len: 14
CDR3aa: CASGTSGPGDEQFF
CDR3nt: TGTGCTAGTGGCACTAGCGGCCCTGGGGATGAGCAGTTCTTC

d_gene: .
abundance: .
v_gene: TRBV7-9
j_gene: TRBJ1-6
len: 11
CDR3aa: CASSLQSALHF
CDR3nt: TGTGCCAGCAGCTTACAGAGTGCCCTCCACTTT

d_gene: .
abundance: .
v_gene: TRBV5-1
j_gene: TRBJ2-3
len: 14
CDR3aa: CASSLTHSTDTQYF
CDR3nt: TGCGCCAGCAGCTTGACCCATAGCACAGATACGCAGTATTTT

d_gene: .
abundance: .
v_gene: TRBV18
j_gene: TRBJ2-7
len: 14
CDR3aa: CASTDAKVRYEQYF
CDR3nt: TGTGCCAGCACCGACGCTAAGGTCCGCTACGAGCAGTACTTC

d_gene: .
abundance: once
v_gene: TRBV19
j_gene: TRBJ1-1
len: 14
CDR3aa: CASSQGPASTEAFF
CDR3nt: TGTGCCAGTAGTCAGGGTCCTGCAAGCACTGAAGCTTTCTTT

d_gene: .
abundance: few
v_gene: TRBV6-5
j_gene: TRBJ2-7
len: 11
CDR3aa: CASSRGGEQYF
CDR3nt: TGTGCCAGCAGCCGTGGGGGGGAGCAGTACTTC

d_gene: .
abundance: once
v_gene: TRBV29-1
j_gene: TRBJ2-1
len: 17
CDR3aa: CSVEALASRSSYNEQFF
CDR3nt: TGCAGCGTTGAGGCCTTGGCTTCCAGGAGCTCCTACAATGAGCAGTTCTTC

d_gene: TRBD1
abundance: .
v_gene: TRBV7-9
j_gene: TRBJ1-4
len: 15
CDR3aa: CASSYQGQHNEKLFF
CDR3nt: TGTGCCAGCAGCTACCAGGGACAGCACAATGAAAAACTGTTTTTT

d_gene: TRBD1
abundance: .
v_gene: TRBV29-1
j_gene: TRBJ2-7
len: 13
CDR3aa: CSVARTGTYEQYF
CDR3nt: TGCAGCGTTGCGCGGACAGGGACCTACGAGCAGTACTTC

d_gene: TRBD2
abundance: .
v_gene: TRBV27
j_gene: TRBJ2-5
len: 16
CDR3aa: CASSPGLAGGPGTQYF
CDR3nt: TGTGCCAGCAGTCCCGGACTAGCGGGAGGGCCAGGGACCCAGTACTTC

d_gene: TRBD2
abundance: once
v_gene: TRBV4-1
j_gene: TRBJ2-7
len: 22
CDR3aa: CASSQGAGGGGWSGLSSYEQYF
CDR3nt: TGCGCCAGCAGCCAAGGCGCGGGAGGGGGAGGCTGGAGCGGTCTAAGCTCCTACGAGCAGTACTTC

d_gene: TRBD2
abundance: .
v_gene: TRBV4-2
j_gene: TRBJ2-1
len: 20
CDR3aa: CASSQTTGLAGGYSGNEQFF
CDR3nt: TGTGCCAGCAGCCAAACAACCGGACTAGCGGGAGGTTACTCCGGCAATGAGCAGTTCTTC

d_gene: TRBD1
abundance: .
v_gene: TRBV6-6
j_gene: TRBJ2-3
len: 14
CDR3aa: CASRAQGSTDTQYF
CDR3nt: TGTGCCAGCAGAGCACAGGGGTCCACAGATACGCAGTATTTT

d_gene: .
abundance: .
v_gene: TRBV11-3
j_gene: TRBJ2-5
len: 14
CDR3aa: CASSLGGTQETQYF
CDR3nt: TGTGCCAGCAGCTTGGGAGGAACCCAAGAGACCCAGTACTTC

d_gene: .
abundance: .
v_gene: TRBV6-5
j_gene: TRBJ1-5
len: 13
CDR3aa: CASSRTENQPQHF
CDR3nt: TGTGCCAGCAGTCGTACGGAAAATCAGCCCCAGCATTTT

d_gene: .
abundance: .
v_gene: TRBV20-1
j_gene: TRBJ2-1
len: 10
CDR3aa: CSARYNEQFF
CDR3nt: TGCAGTGCTAGGTACAATGAGCAGTTCTTC

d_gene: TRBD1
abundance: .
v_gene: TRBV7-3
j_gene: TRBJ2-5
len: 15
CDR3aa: CASSYSGGERETQYF
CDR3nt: TGTGCCAGCAGCTACTCAGGGGGCGAGCGGGAGACCCAGTACTTC

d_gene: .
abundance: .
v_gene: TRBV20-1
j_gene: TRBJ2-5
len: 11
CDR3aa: CSASIRETQYF
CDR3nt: TGCAGTGCTAGCATTCGCGAGACCCAGTACTTC

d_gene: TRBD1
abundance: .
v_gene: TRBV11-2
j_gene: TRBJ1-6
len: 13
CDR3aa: CASSTGDNSPLHF
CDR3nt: TGTGCCAGCTCCACAGGGGATAATTCACCCCTCCACTTT

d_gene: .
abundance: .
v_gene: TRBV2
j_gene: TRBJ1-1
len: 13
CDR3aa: CASYGQRNTEAFF
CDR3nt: TGTGCCAGCTATGGACAGAGGAACACTGAAGCTTTCTTT

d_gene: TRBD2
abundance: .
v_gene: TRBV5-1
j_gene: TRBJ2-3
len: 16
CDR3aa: CASSLDAGASTDTQYF
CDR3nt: TGCGCCAGCAGCTTGGACGCGGGAGCTAGCACAGATACGCAGTATTTT

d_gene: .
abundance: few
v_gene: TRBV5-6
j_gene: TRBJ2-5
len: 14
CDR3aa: CASSSPRGQETQYF
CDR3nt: TGTGCCAGCAGCTCCCCGAGGGGACAAGAGACCCAGTACTTC

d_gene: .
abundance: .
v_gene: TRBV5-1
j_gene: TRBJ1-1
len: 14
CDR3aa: CASSLNTGNTEAFF
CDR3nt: TGCGCCAGCAGCTTGAACACAGGGAACACTGAAGCTTTCTTT

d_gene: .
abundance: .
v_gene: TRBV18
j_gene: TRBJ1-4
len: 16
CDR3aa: CASSPEFRATNEKLFF
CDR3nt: TGTGCCAGCTCACCGGAATTTAGAGCAACTAATGAAAAACTGTTTTTT

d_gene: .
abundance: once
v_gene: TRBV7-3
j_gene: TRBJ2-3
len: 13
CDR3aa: CASSNGREDTQYF
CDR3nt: TGTGCCAGCAGCAATGGTAGGGAGGATACGCAGTATTTT

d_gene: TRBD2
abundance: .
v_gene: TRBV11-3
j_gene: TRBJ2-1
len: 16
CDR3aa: CASSLVYSGSYNEQFF
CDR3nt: TGTGCCAGCAGCTTAGTATATAGCGGGAGTTACAATGAGCAGTTCTTC

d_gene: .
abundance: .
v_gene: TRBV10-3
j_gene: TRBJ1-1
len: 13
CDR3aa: CAIRALLNTEAFF
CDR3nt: TGTGCCATCAGGGCTCTTTTGAACACTGAAGCTTTCTTT

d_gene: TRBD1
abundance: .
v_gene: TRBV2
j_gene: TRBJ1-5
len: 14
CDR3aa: CASSDTGGWQPQHF
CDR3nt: TGTGCCAGCAGCGATACAGGGGGATGGCAGCCCCAGCATTTT

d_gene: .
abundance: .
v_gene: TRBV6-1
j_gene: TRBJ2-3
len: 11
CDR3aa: CASEGGYTQYF
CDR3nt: TGTGCCTCAGAGGGGGGGTATACGCAGTATTTT

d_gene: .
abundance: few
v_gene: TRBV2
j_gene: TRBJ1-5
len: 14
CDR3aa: CASRSDRSNQPQHF
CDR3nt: TGTGCCAGCAGATCTGACAGAAGCAATCAGCCCCAGCATTTT

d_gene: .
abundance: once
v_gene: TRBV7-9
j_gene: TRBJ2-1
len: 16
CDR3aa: CASRRPQGMGPNEQFF
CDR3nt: TGTGCCAGCAGGAGACCCCAGGGGATGGGGCCCAATGAGCAGTTCTTC

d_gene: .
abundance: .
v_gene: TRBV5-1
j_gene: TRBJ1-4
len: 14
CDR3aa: CASSFNRFNEGLFF
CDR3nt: TGCGCCAGCAGCTTTAACAGATTTAATGAAGGGCTGTTTTTT

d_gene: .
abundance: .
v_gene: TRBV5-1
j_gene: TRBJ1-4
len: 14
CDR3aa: CASSLRATNEKLFF
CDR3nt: TGCGCCAGCAGCTTAAGAGCAACTAATGAAAAACTGTTTTTT

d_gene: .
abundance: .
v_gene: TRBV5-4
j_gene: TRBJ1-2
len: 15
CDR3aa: CASSTETGTLEGYTF
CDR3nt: TGTGCCAGCAGCACCGAAACTGGGACACTGGAGGGCTACACCTTC

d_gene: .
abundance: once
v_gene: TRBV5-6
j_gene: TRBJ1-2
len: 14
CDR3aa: CASSGGGPSYGYTF
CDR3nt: TGTGCCAGCAGTGGTGGCGGACCCTCCTATGGCTACACCTTC

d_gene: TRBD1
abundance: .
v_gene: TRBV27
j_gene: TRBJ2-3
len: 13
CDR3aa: CASSLVRKGAEYF
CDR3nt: TGTGCCAGCAGTTTAGTAAGAAAGGGGGCGGAATATTTT